A selection of T cell receptor beta chains follows, all from one sample in a study of molecular identifiers for immune sequencing clone quantification. TCRdb redid the calling of the PCR reads with MiXCR, one entry per CDR3 protein. The sample contains 10,000 or so distinct CDR3 sequences, roughly 20% of which appear only once. Sequenced material: naive CD8+ T cells from blood, with Jurkat cell RNA spiked in. These receptors were collected from a human donor in good health. Some libraries in this study had Jurkat cell RNA spiked in. The CDR3 runs from the conserved cysteine through the conserved F or W. A D gene is named only where the DNA matches it firmly. Some rows have no size entry. The others give once, few or many, or a class for an expanded clone.

clone_size j_call v_call d_call cdr3_aa cdr3_nt
. TRBJ2-1 TRBV7-9 . CASSLVPSLKDEQFF TGTGCCAGCAGCTTGGTTCCATCCCTTAAGGATGAGCAGTTCTTC
medium-sized TRBJ2-1 TRBV20-1 TRBD2 CSASTTSAGVVNEQFF TGCAGTGCTAGTACGACTAGCGCGGGGGTGGTTAATGAGCAGTTCTTC
medium-sized TRBJ2-7 TRBV11-2 . CASSYNGLSSYEQYF TGTGCCAGCAGTTATAATGGACTCAGCTCCTACGAGCAGTACTTC
few TRBJ2-2 TRBV6-2/TRBV6-3 TRBD1 CASSYSRDRGPNTGELFF TGTGCCAGCAGTTACTCGAGGGACAGGGGGCCGAACACCGGGGAGCTGTTTTTT
. TRBJ2-5 TRBV7-2 TRBD2 CASSVVAGGQQETQYF TGTGCCAGCAGCGTAGTTGCGGGGGGACAACAAGAGACCCAGTACTTC
once TRBJ2-3 TRBV28 . CASSPPEASTDTQYF TGTGCCAGCAGTCCCCCGGAGGCGAGCACGGATACGCAGTATTTT
many TRBJ2-5 TRBV4-1 . CASSQPRDLQETQYF TGCGCCAGCAGCCAGCCCCGGGACTTACAAGAGACCCAGTACTTC
few TRBJ2-3 TRBV3-1 TRBD2 CASSPPHAAGGTDTQYF TGTGCCAGCAGCCCCCCCCACGCAGCGGGGGGGACAGATACGCAGTATTTT
medium-sized TRBJ2-7 TRBV30 TRBD1 CAWRGTGREYF TGTGCCTGGAGGGGGACAGGTAGGGAGTACTTC
medium-sized TRBJ2-2 TRBV7-9 TRBD1 CASSSLDRGSAGELFF TGTGCCAGCAGCTCTCTCGACAGGGGTTCAGCCGGGGAGCTGTTTTTT
many TRBJ2-2 TRBV7-9 TRBD1 CASSSGTGGFGELFF TGTGCCAGCAGCTCCGGGACAGGGGGTTTCGGGGAGCTGTTTTTT
. TRBJ1-6 TRBV27 TRBD1 CASSLAQGYNSPLHF TGTGCCAGCAGTTTGGCACAGGGGTATAATTCACCCCTCCACTTT
medium-sized TRBJ2-7 TRBV6-1 . CASSEAGFSGYEQYF TGTGCCAGCAGTGAAGCAGGGTTCAGCGGCTACGAGCAGTACTTC
medium-sized TRBJ2-3 TRBV9 . CASSVEGPLTSTDTQYF TGTGCCAGCAGCGTAGAGGGTCCCCTTACTAGCACAGATACGCAGTATTTT
medium-sized TRBJ2-3 TRBV6-1 TRBD2 CASSEWFSGTTDTQYF TGTGCCAGCAGTGAATGGTTCAGCGGGACCACAGATACGCAGTATTTT
many TRBJ1-1 TRBV4-3 . CASSPGTGVNTEAFF TGCGCCAGCAGCCCAGGTACGGGAGTGAACACTGAAGCTTTCTTT
few TRBJ2-7 TRBV27 TRBD1 CASSLSGTGAFEQYF TGTGCCAGCAGTTTATCCGGGACAGGGGCTTTCGAGCAGTACTTC
medium-sized TRBJ2-1 TRBV27 TRBD2 CASSLTSGATYNEQFF TGTGCCAGCAGTTTAACTAGCGGGGCCACCTACAATGAGCAGTTCTTC
medium-sized TRBJ1-2 TRBV4-1 . CASSQEPDTNYGYTF TGCGCCAGCAGCCAAGAGCCGGATACTAACTATGGCTACACCTTC
many TRBJ2-1 TRBV6-1 . CASSARDYYNEQFF TGTGCCAGCAGTGCCCGGGATTACTACAATGAGCAGTTCTTC
few TRBJ1-5 TRBV12-3/TRBV12-4 . CPSSFGGGGGQPQHF TGTCCCAGCAGTTTCGGGGGGGGTGGGGGTCAGCCCCAGCATTTT
. TRBJ2-5 TRBV4-3 . CASSQDPGMETQYF TGCGCCAGCAGCCAAGATCCCGGCATGGAGACCCAGTACTTC
. TRBJ1-5 TRBV12-3/TRBV12-4 . CASSFFGSASNQPQHF TGTGCCAGCAGTTTCTTCGGGTCGGCTAGCAATCAGCCCCAGCATTTT
many TRBJ2-1 TRBV29-1 . CSVEGTYNEQFF TGCAGCGTTGAAGGAACCTACAATGAGCAGTTCTTC
many TRBJ1-1 TRBV7-9 . CASSYSRNTEAFF TGTGCCAGCAGCTACAGTCGGAACACTGAAGCTTTCTTT
. TRBJ2-5 TRBV7-2 . CASSLLGPEAPRYF TGTGCCAGCAGCTTACTTGGGCCGGAAGCGCCCCGGTACTTC
. TRBJ2-7 TRBV5-6 . CASSWESYEQYF TGTGCCAGCAGCTGGGAGAGTTACGAGCAGTACTTC
medium-sized TRBJ2-4 TRBV11-2 . CASSLGTNPLNIQYF TGTGCCAGCAGCTTAGGGACCAATCCCCTAAACATTCAGTACTTC
medium-sized TRBJ2-5 TRBV5-1 TRBD2 CASRSTLAGEDRETQYF TGCGCCAGCAGATCCACCCTTGCGGGAGAGGACCGAGAGACCCAGTACTTC
. TRBJ2-7 TRBV7-2 TRBD1 CASSSTGGIAYEQYF TGTGCCAGCAGCTCGACAGGGGGAATTGCCTACGAGCAGTACTTC
medium-sized TRBJ2-3 TRBV7-2 . CASSSPLTDTQYF TGTGCCAGCAGCTCCCCACTGACAGATACGCAGTATTTT
many TRBJ2-1 TRBV7-9 . CASSRDGGSSYNEQFF TGTGCCAGCAGCCGAGATGGGGGTAGCTCCTACAATGAGCAGTTCTTC
medium-sized TRBJ1-1 TRBV27 TRBD1 CASSPLNAQGAVSTEAFF TGTGCCAGCAGTCCACTGAACGCACAGGGGGCTGTTAGCACTGAAGCTTTCTTT
many TRBJ1-4 TRBV12-3/TRBV12-4 TRBD1 CASSSTPGQGGELFF TGTGCCAGCAGTTCCACACCGGGACAGGGGGGTGAGCTGTTTTTT
. TRBJ2-3 TRBV27 . CASSIGAPLGTDTQYF TGTGCCAGCAGCATCGGGGCTCCGCTGGGCACAGATACGCAGTATTTT
medium-sized TRBJ1-5 TRBV20-1 . CSARDLKGSNQPQHF TGCAGTGCTAGAGATCTTAAAGGTAGCAATCAGCCCCAGCATTTT
once TRBJ2-1 TRBV6-2/TRBV6-3 . CASSYPLMTVPTYNEQFF TGTGCCAGCAGTTACCCTTTAATGACAGTACCAACCTACAATGAGCAGTTCTTC
many TRBJ2-7 TRBV10-3 . CAISLATSTYEQYF TGTGCCATCAGTTTGGCGACATCAACCTACGAGCAGTACTTC
many TRBJ1-5 TRBV19 . CASSIAGQPQHF TGTGCCAGTAGTATAGCGGGTCAGCCCCAGCATTTT
many TRBJ1-4 TRBV5-4 TRBD1 CASSQPGTGDEKLFF TGTGCCAGCAGTCAACCCGGGACAGGGGATGAAAAACTGTTTTTT